This T cell receptor beta chain appears in the sequencing data of a study of cytomegalovirus exposure and HLA in healthy donors. Broader study findings: Rates of TCR association differed by HLA locus in a later analysis, with DRB1 highest and HLA-C lowest. Beyond CMV serostatus, there was no information to go on about immune exposure. The authors later found HLA-associated TCR beta chains more clonally expanded than equally common others. The study reported that TCR beta sequences accurately predicted HLA-A and HLA-B alleles in most subjects.

The PCR had 60 Vbeta and 13 Jbeta primers. Using immunoSEQ multiplex PCR, the repertoire was profiled, and TCRdb retains in-frame clones only, with some absent. The sample records approximately 120,000 clones, over 9.5% being singletons. This clone was detected only a few times. What it binds is not known. There are 18 residues in the CDR3. V was trimmed by 3 bases and J by 0 bases, leaving 18 bases between them. CDR1 and CDR2 (germline): MDHEN, SYDVKM. The receptor comes from a woman aged 18-35 years in good health and CMV-seropositive. The rearrangement joins TRBV28 to TRBJ1-5; tentatively, D is TRBD1 (6 bases). Sequenced input: PBMCs. The CDR3 coding sequence is TGTGCCAGCAGTTTCCAACAGGGATACACCACTAGCAATCAGCCCCAGCATTTT. Translating it yields CASSFQQGYTTSNQPQHF.